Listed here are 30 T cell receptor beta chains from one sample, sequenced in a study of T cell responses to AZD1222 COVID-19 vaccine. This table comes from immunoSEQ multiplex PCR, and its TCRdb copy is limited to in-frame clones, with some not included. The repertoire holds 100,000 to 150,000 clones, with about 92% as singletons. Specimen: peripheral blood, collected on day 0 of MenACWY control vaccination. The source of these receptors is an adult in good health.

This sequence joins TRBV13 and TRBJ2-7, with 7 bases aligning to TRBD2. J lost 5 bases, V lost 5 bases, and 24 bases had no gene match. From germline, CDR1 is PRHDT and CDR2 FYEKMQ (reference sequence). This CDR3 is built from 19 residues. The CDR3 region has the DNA TGTGCCAGCAGCCTATACGATTTCGTTGCGGGAGCGGTTTCCAACGAGCAGTACTTC. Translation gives CASSLYDFVAGAVSNEQYF.

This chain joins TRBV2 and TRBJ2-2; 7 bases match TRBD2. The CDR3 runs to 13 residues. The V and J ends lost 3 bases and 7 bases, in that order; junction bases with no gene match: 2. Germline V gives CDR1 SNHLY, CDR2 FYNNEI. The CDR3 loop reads CASSDRGVGELFF. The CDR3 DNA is TGTGCCAGCAGTGATCGGGGGGTCGGGGAGCTGTTTTTT.

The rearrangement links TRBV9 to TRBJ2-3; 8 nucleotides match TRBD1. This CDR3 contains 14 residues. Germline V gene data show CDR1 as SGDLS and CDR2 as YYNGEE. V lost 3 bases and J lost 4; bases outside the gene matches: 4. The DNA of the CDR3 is TGTGCCAGCAGCGCAGGACAGGGTCCAGATACGCAGTATTTT. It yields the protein CASSAGQGPDTQYF.

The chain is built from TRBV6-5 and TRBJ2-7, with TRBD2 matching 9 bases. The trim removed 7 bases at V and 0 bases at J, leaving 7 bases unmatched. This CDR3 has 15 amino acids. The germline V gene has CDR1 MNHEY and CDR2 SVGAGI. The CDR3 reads CASKETSGYSYEQYF. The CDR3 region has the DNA TGTGCCAGCAAAGAGACTAGCGGATACTCCTACGAGCAGTACTTC.

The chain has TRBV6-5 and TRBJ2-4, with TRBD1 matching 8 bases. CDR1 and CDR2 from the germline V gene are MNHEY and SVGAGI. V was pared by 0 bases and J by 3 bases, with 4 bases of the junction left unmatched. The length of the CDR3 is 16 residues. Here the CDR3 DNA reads TGTGCCAGCAGTTACTCGGGCACAGGGGGCAAAAACATTCAGTACTTC. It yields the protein CASSYSGTGGKNIQYF.

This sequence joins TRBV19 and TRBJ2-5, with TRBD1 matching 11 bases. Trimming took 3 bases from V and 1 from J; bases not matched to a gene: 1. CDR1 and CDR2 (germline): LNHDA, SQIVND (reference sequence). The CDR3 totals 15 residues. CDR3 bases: TGTGCCAGTAGTATGGACAGGGGGCCCCAAGAGACCCAGTACTTC. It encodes CASSMDRGPQETQYF.

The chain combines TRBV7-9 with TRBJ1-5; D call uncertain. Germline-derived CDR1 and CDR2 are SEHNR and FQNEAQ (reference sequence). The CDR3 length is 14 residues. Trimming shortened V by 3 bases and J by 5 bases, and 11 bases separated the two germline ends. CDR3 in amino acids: CASSFSGPDQPQHF. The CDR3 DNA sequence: TGTGCCAGCAGCTTTTCCGGGCCGGATCAGCCCCAGCATTTT.

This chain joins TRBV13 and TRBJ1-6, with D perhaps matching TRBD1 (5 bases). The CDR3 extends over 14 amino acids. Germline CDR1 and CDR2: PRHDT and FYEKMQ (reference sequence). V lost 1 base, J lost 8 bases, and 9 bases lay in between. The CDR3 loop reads CASSLAGLHSPLHF. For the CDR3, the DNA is TGTGCCAGCAGCTTAGCAGGGTTACATTCACCCCTCCACTTT.

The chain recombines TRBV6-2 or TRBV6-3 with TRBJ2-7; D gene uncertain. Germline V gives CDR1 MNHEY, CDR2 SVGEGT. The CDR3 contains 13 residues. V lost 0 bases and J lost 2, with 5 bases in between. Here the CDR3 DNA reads TGTGCCAGCAGTTACTCGGGGACCTACGAGCAGTACGTC. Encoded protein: CASSYSGTYEQYV.

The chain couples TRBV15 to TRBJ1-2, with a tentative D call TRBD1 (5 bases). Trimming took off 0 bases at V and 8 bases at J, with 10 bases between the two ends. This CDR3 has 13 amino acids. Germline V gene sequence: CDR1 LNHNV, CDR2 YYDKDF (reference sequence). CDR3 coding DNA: TGTGCCACCAGCAGAGAGGGGGAAGGGGGCTACACCTTC. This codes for CATSREGEGGYTF.

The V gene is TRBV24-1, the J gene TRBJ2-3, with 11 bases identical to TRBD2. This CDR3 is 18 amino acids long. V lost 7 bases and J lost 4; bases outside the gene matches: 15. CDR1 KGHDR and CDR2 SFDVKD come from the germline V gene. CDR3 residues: CATSPSGTSGHFADTQYF. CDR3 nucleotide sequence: TGTGCCACCAGCCCTTCTGGGACTAGCGGCCATTTCGCAGATACGCAGTATTTT.

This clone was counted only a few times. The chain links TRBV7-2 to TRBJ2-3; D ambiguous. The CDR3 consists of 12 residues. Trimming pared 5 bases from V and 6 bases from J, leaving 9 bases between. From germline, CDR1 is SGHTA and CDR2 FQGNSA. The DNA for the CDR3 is TGTGCCAGCAGCCCCCTCGTGGATACGCAGTATTTT. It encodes CASSPLVDTQYF.

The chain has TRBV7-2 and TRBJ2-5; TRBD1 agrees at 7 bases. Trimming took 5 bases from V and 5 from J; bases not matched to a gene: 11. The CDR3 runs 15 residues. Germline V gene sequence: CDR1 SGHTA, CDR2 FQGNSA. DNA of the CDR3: TGTGCCAGCAGCCCCCGACAGGGCCGTTGGGAGACCCAGTACTTC. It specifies CASSPRQGRWETQYF.

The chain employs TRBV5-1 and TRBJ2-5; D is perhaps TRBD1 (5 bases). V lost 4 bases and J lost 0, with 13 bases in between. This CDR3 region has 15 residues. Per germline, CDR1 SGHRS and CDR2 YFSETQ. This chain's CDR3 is CASSQRQPDQETQYF. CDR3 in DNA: TGCGCCAGCAGCCAGCGACAGCCCGACCAAGAGACCCAGTACTTC.

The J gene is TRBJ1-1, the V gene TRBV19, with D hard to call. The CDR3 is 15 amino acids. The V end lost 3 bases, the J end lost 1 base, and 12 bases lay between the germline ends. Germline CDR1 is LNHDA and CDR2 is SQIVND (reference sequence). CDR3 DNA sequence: TGTGCCAGTAGTATTCGGTCGACGGGGAACACTGAAGCTTTCTTT. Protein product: CASSIRSTGNTEAFF. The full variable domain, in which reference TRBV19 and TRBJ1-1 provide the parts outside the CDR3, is DGGITQSPKYLFRKEGQNVTLSCEQNLNHDAMYWYRQDPGQGLRLIYYSQIVNDFQKGDIAEGYSVSREKKESFPLTVTSAQKNPTAFYLCASSIRSTGNTEAFFGQGTRLTVV.

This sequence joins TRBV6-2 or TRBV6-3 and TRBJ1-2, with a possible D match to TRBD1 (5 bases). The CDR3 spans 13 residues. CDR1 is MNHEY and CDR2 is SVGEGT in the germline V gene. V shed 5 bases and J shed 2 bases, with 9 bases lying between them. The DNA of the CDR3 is TGTGCCAGCAGTCAGACAGAGAACTATGGCTACACCTTC. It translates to CASSQTENYGYTF.

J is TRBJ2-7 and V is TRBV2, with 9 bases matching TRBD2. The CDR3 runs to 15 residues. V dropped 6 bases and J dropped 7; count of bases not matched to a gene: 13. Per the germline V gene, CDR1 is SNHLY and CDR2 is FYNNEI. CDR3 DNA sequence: TGTGCCAGCAGGGCAGGCAGCGGGAGGCCCACTGAGCAGTACTTC. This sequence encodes CASRAGSGRPTEQYF.

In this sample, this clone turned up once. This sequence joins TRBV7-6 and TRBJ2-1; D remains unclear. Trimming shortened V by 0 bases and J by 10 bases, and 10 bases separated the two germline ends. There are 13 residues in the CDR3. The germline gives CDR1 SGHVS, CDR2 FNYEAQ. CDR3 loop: CASSLARLQEQFF. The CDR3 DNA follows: TGTGCCAGCAGCTTAGCGCGTCTTCAGGAGCAGTTCTTC.

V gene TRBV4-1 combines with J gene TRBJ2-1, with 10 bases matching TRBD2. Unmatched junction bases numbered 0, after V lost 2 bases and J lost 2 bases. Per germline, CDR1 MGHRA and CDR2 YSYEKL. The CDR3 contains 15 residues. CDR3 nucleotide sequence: TGCGCCAGCAGCCAACTAGCGGGGGCCTACAATGAGCAGTTCTTC. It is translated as CASSQLAGAYNEQFF.

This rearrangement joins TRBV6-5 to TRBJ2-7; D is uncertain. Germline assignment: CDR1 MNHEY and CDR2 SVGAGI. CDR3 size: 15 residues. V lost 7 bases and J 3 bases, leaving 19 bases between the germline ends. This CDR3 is CASNSVPLFLYEQYF. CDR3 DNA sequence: TGTGCCAGCAATTCCGTCCCGCTCTTTCTCTACGAGCAGTACTTC.

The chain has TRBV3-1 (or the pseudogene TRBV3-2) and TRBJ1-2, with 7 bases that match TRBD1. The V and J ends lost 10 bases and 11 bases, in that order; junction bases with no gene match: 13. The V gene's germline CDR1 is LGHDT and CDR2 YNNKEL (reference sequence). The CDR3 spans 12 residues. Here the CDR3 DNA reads TGTGCCACGGGAGGGACAGACCCTTTATACACCTTC. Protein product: CATGGTDPLYTF.

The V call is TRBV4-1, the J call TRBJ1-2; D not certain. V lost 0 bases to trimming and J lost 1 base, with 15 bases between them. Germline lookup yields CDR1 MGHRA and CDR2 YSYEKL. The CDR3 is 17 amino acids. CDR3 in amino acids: CASSQEVEIPLNYGYTF. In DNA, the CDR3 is TGCGCCAGCAGCCAAGAAGTGGAGATTCCCCTTAACTATGGCTACACCTTC.

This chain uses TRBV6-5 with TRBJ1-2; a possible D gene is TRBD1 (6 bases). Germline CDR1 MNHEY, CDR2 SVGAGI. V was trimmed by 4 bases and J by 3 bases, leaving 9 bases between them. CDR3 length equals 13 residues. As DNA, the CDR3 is TGTGCCAGCAGTTCTTGGACAGACTATGGCTACACCTTC. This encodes CASSSWTDYGYTF.

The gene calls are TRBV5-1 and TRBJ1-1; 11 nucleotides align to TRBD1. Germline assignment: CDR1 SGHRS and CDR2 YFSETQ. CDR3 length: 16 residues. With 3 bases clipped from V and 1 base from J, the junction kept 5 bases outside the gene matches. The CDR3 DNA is TGCGCCAGCAGCTACGGACAGGGGGCTGGGAACACTGAAGCTTTCTTT. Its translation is CASSYGQGAGNTEAFF. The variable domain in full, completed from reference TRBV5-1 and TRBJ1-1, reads KAGVTQTPRYLIKTRGQQVTLSCSPISGHRSVSWYQQTPGQGLQFLFEYFSETQRNKGNFPGRFSGRQFSNSRSEMNVSTLELGDSALYLCASSYGQGAGNTEAFFGQGTRLTVV.

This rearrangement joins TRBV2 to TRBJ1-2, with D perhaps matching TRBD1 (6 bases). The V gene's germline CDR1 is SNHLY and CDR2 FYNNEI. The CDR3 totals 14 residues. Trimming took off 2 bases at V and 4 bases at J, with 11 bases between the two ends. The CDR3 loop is CASSERQEAYGYTF. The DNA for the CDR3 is TGTGCCAGCAGTGAAAGACAGGAAGCCTATGGCTACACCTTC.

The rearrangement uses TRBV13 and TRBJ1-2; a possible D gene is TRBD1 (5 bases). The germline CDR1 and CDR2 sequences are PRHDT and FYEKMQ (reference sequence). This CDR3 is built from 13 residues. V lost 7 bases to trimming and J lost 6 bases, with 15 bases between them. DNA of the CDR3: TGTGCCAGCACTGACGGGACTAAGGATGGCTACACCTTC. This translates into CASTDGTKDGYTF.

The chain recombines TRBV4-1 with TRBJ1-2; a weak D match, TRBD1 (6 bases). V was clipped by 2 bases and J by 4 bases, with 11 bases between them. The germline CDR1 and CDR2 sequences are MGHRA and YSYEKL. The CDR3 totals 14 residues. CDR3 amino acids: CASSQPGGPYGYTF. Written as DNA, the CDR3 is TGCGCCAGCAGCCAACCCGGGGGCCCCTATGGCTACACCTTC.

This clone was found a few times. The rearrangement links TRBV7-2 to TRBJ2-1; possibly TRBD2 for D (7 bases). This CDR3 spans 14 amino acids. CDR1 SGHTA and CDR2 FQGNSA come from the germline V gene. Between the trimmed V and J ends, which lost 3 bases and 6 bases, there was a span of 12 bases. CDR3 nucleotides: TGTGCCAGCAGCTTTGGAGGGGGGGCCAATGAGCAGTTCTTC. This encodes CASSFGGGANEQFF.

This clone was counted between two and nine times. The CDR3 here is CASSGTPSSYNSPLHF. The CDR3 bases are TGTGCCAGCAGCGGGACCCCGAGCTCCTATAATTCACCCCTCCACTTT. V gene TRBV3-1 (or the pseudogene TRBV3-2) combines with J gene TRBJ1-6; D is possibly TRBD1 (5 bases). Looked up from germline, CDR1 is LGHDT and CDR2 is YNNKEL (reference sequence). V dropped 5 bases and J dropped 0 bases, with 11 bases sitting between them. The CDR3 sequence is 16 residues long.

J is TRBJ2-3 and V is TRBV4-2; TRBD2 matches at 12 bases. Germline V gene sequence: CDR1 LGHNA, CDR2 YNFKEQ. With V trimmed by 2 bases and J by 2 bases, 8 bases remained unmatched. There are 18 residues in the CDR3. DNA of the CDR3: TGTGCCAGCAGCCAATACCCGGGACTAGCGGGTTCCACAGATACGCAGTATTTT. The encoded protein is CASSQYPGLAGSTDTQYF.